Listed below are T cell receptor beta chains from one sample, sequenced in a study of shared clonotypes between healthy human individuals. Using immunoSEQ multiplex PCR, the repertoire was profiled, and TCRdb retains in-frame clones only, with some absent. The sample has about 1,900,000 clones, about 95% seen once; the top ten hold 1.2%. The specimen sequenced was naive CD8+ T cells sorted from blood. These receptors all come from a man aged 18 to 30 in good health. Each CDR3 is given with its conserved first and last residue. The order of the fields is J gene, D gene, clone size, V gene, CDR3 DNA, CDR3 protein. The D gene is left open where the match is weak. Clone size, where shown, is once, few, many, or a class for clones that have expanded.

TRBJ2-7 | - | - | TRBV19 | TGTGCCAGTGGGTGGGCTACCTCCTACGAGCAGTACTTC | CASGWATSYEQYF
TRBJ2-1 | - | - | TRBV5-6 | TGTGCCAGCACCTTATTCGCCGGGACTCCCCAGTTCTTC | CASTLFAGTPQFF
TRBJ2-7 | - | - | TRBV7-9 | TGTGCCAGCAGCTTTGGGGATGGGGGAATGAGGGAGCAGTACTTC | CASSFGDGGMREQYF
TRBJ2-3 | - | - | TRBV2 | TGTGCCAGCAGTGTATCCGAACCTACGCAGTATTTT | CASSVSEPTQYF
TRBJ1-3 | TRBD1 | - | TRBV5-1 | TGCGCCAGCAGCTGCCCGTTGACAGGGGGCGGATACACCATATATTTT | CASSCPLTGGGYTIYF
TRBJ2-5 | TRBD1 | - | TRBV5-6 | TGTGCCAGCAGCTTGGGCAGGGGGGAGACCCAGTACTTC | CASSLGRGETQYF
TRBJ1-1 | - | - | TRBV5-1 | TGCGCCAGCAGCATGGAGGGTCCTGAAGCTTTCTTT | CASSMEGPEAFF
TRBJ1-5 | - | once | TRBV6-5 | TGTGCCAGCAATACAGGGATGGGTCAGCCCCAGCATTTT | CASNTGMGQPQHF
TRBJ2-6 | - | - | TRBV7-9 | TGTGCCAGCAGCTTCGCTAGTTCCCGCTCTGGGGCCAACGTCCTGACTTTC | CASSFASSRSGANVLTF
TRBJ1-1 | - | - | TRBV15 | TGTGCCACCAGCCTCAGGGGCATGAACACTGAAGCTTTCTTT | CATSLRGMNTEAFF
TRBJ2-7 | - | - | TRBV27 | TGTGCCAGCAGTCTCAACCCGGATCCGGCGTTCTACGAGCAGTACTTC | CASSLNPDPAFYEQYF
TRBJ2-5 | TRBD1 | - | TRBV19 | TGTGCCAGTAGTATAGCTTGGACAGGGGAAGAGACCCAGTACTTC | CASSIAWTGEETQYF
TRBJ2-5 | TRBD2 | - | TRBV4-1 | TGCGCCAGCAGCCAAGTACGTCTAGCGGAAGAGACCCAGTACTTC | CASSQVRLAEETQYF
TRBJ2-7 | TRBD1 | - | TRBV4-1 | TGCGCCAGCAGCCAAGACCGGGGGACAGGGCACGAGCAGTACTTC | CASSQDRGTGHEQYF
TRBJ1-2 | - | - | TRBV29-1 | TGCAGCGTTGAAGACAGCAACCCCTATGGCTACACCTTC | CSVEDSNPYGYTF
TRBJ2-1 | TRBD2 | - | TRBV18 | TGTGCCAGCTCACCACCAGAGCGGGGGAGCCCCTACAATGAGCAGTTCTTC | CASSPPERGSPYNEQFF
TRBJ1-6 | - | - | TRBV5-4 | TGTGCCAGCAGCCCGGCAAGGCGAGATTCACCCCTCCACTTT | CASSPARRDSPLHF
TRBJ2-2 | - | - | TRBV9 | TGTGCCAGCAGCTCCCACCCCCCGGTTACCGGGGAGCTGTTTTTT | CASSSHPPVTGELFF
TRBJ1-1 | TRBD1 | - | TRBV5-1 | TGCGCCAGCAGCTTGGCCCAGGGGGCGAACACTGAAGCTTTCTTT | CASSLAQGANTEAFF
TRBJ2-7 | - | - | TRBV7-8 | TGTGCCAGCAGCATACAGAGCTCCTACGAGCAGTACTTC | CASSIQSSYEQYF
TRBJ2-3 | TRBD2 | - | TRBV6-5 | TGTGCCAGCAGTTACGGCGGGGGGGCGGTAGATACGCAGTATTTT | CASSYGGGAVDTQYF
TRBJ1-2 | - | - | TRBV6-5 | TGTGCCAGCAGTCCCAGTGAGGACTATGGCTACACCTTC | CASSPSEDYGYTF
TRBJ1-2 | - | - | TRBV9 | TGTGCCAGCAGCGTCACAGATACCTATGGCTACACCTTC | CASSVTDTYGYTF
TRBJ2-6 | - | - | TRBV4-1 | TGCGCCAGCAGCCAGGAGGAGGCGTCTGGGGCCAACGTCCTGACTTTC | CASSQEEASGANVLTF
TRBJ2-7 | TRBD1 | - | TRBV27 | TGTGCCAGCAGTTTCGAAAACAGGGGCGAGCAGTACTTC | CASSFENRGEQYF
TRBJ2-1 | TRBD2 | - | TRBV27 | TGTGCCAGCAGTTTTGGGACTAACTCCTACAATGAGCAGTTCTTC | CASSFGTNSYNEQFF
TRBJ2-7 | - | - | TRBV25-1 | TGTGCCAGCAGTTCCAATGGGGAAAGACAGTGCACCTACGAGCAGTACTTC | CASSSNGERQCTYEQYF
TRBJ2-5 | - | - | TRBV5-6 | TGTGCCAGCAACCTTCCTGGAGAGACCCAGTACTTC | CASNLPGETQYF
TRBJ1-6 | TRBD1 | - | TRBV18 | TGTGCCAGCTCACCAGTGACAGGGGATAATTCACCCCTCCACTTT | CASSPVTGDNSPLHF
TRBJ2-7 | - | - | TRBV9 | TGTGCCAGCAGCGTAGGGTTCTCCTACGAGCAGTACTTC | CASSVGFSYEQYF
TRBJ2-7 | TRBD1 | once | TRBV11-2 | TGTGCCAGCAGCTCCGGACAGGGGAAGAGCGAGCAGTACTTC | CASSSGQGKSEQYF
TRBJ1-5 | TRBD1 | - | TRBV19 | TGTGCCAGTAGTACCGACAGGGAGGGAATTCAGCCCCAGCATTTT | CASSTDREGIQPQHF
TRBJ2-7 | - | - | TRBV6-6 | TGTGCCAGCAGTCCGCGACAGCTCCCCTACGAGCAGTACTTC | CASSPRQLPYEQYF
TRBJ2-2 | TRBD1 | - | TRBV4-1 | TGCGCCAGCAGCCACCTGGGACAGTCGAACACCGGGGAGCTGTTTTTT | CASSHLGQSNTGELFF